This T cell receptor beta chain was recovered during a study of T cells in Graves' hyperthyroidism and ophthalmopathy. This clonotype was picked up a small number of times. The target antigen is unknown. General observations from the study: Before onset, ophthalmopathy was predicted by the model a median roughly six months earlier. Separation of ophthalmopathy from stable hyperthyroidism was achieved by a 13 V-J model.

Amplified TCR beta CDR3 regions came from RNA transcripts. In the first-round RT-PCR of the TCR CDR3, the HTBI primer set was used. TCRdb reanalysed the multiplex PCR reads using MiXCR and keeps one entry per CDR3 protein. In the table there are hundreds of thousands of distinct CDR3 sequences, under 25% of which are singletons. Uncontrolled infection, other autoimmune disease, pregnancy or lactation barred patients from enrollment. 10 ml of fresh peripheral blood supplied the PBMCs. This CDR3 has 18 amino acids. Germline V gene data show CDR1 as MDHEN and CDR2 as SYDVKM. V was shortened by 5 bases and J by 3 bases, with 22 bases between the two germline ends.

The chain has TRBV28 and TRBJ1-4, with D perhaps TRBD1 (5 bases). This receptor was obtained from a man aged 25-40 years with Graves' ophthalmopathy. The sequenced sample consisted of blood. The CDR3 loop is CASSPHLGLSMANEKLFF. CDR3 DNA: TGTGCCAGCAGTCCCCATCTGGGACTGTCGATGGCTAATGAAAAACTGTTTTTT.